These T cell receptor beta chains were read from a single sample in a study of shared clonotypes between healthy human individuals. The repertoire was sequenced with immunoSEQ multiplex PCR; TCRdb's copy has only in-frame clones and lacks some. The profile shows a few hundred thousand clones, roughly 78% of them singletons. The specimen sequenced was PBMCs. The receptors here all came from a woman between 40 and 50 years old in good health. Some clones in this sample may be carry-over from other donors' samples. Both conserved end residues are trimmed from each CDR3. Each record gives: clone size, J gene, V gene, CDR3 protein. Expanded clones get a size class; other rows say once, few or many, or leave the size out.

-,-,TRBV27,ASSSSQGALEQY
-,TRBJ1-2,TRBV5-1,ASSLDVLLGGYNYGYT
-,TRBJ1-1,TRBV28,ASSPAGTGLRGEAF
few,TRBJ2-4,TRBV19,ASSSRVYGKNIQY
-,TRBJ2-3,TRBV19,ASSWDRAQDTQY
-,TRBJ2-7,TRBV27,ASSLAGGPYEQY
few,TRBJ2-7,TRBV19,ASSPRTSGIYEQY
-,TRBJ2-2,TRBV15,ATSSPQSGSGELF
-,TRBJ2-1,TRBV6-1,ASSEASWNNEQF
-,TRBJ2-7,TRBV25-1,ASSDVAGKDYEQY
few,TRBJ2-7,TRBV5-6,ASSLGGPYEQY
-,TRBJ1-1,TRBV5-5,ASSLVRGDTEAF
-,TRBJ2-1,TRBV6-5,ASSYARDRTGNEQF
-,TRBJ2-7,TRBV11-2,ASTTGQRAPYEQY
-,TRBJ2-1,TRBV30,AWSVMAASGSDEQF
-,TRBJ1-5,TRBV7-9,ASSFWDPKAPIWGNQH
few,TRBJ2-1,TRBV4-1,ASSQAVGLVSSSSYNEQF
-,TRBJ1-4,TRBV27,ASRPLATNEKLF
-,TRBJ2-1,TRBV19,ASSIGVAGAVHEQF
once,TRBJ1-5,TRBV6-1,ASELHSNQPQH
-,TRBJ1-4,TRBV30,AWRDHRGLSNEKLF
-,TRBJ1-1,TRBV10-3,AISESQGSTEAF
-,TRBJ1-2,TRBV5-6,ASSLGGEGFYGYT
-,TRBJ2-3,TRBV2,ASNGLAGTSSASTDTQY
-,TRBJ2-7,TRBV15,ATSRGRSGYEQY
-,TRBJ2-5,TRBV7-9,ASAPQGGVETQY
-,TRBJ2-3,TRBV11-2,ASSLALRQRTDTQY
-,TRBJ1-1,TRBV4-2,ASSQADRDEAF
-,TRBJ1-5,TRBV4-3,ASSQDLQGYFNQPQH
-,TRBJ2-7,TRBV4-1,ASSPRYVGSYEQY
-,TRBJ2-6,TRBV18,ASSPTTAGANVLT
-,TRBJ2-7,TRBV19,ASSAGTSPPYEQY
-,TRBJ1-2,TRBV28,ASSLPGPYGYT
-,TRBJ2-1,TRBV6-5,ASRGGVGPNEQF
few,TRBJ1-5,TRBV6-6,GTGIWNQPQH
-,TRBJ1-2,TRBV2,ASSLRGEYDYGYT
-,TRBJ2-1,TRBV7-2,ASSLVTSGNNEQF
-,TRBJ2-3,TRBV7-8,ASSLARLAGGSTDTQY
-,TRBJ1-5,TRBV7-2,ASSLDEGSGPQH
-,TRBJ2-1,TRBV18,ASSPLASGSLDEQF
-,TRBJ2-2,TRBV5-4,ASSLYKRDAGELF
-,TRBJ1-5,TRBV6-4,ASSDSLQPQH